This T cell receptor beta chain was found in a study of blood T cell repertoires in COVID-19 (dated by TCRdb to the early 2020s). With regard to the full study: Samples from collaborators originated in the United States, Italy and Spain and spanned both the acute and convalescent phases of COVID-19. Nearly every sample came with metadata listing a de-identified subject ID, COVID-19 status, age in years and sex. Where HLA class I and class II types were available, the types were taken from metadata supplied by the sample provider, not from assay-based typing. The repertoires were released in a freely available public database meant as a resource for research on the immune response to SARS-CoV-2. Subjects who had been exposed to COVID-19, were actively infected with it, or had recovered from it provided the deeply sampled blood TCRbeta repertoires that made up the dataset. The material from the prospective study consisted of cDNA or gDNA derived from T cells, B-cell-depleted T cells, or PBMCs. The samples were drawn from two sources: the first 160 participants of the ongoing ImmuneRACE study, and 1,000 to 1,500 subjects contributed by 6 global collaborators. Beyond this particular receptor, the publication reports: Clinical and demographic metadata were provided uncurated, with the amount varying by source and participant.

As to this clone: Which antigen it targets is not known. One base away there is no much larger clone; base qualities are not given.

Participants in the prospective study were enrolled through a virtual design, were aged about 18 to 100 years, and lived in 24 United States geographic areas. In the prospective study, cohorts were assigned on the basis of participant-reported clinical history obtained from a screening survey and a study questionnaire. Exposed participants had been in contact with someone with a PCR-confirmed or clinician-diagnosed COVID-19 case within 2 weeks of study entry. In the prospective study, mobile phlebotomists collected whole blood, serum and a nasopharyngeal or oropharyngeal swab from each participant. Additional blood draws and questionnaires over an approximately two-month period could optionally be provided by prospective study participants. Blood samples from the prospective study were shipped frozen or at room temperature prior to DNA extraction. Clipping removes 5 bases from V and 0 bases from J, with 9 as the unmatched junction base count. CDR1 LGHNA and CDR2 YNFKEQ are derived from the germline V gene. Measured from the cysteine to the phenylalanine, the CDR3 is 17 residues long. CDR3 DNA is the only sequence kept; it has 51 bases, read in frame from the first base.

TCRbeta CDR3 regions were amplified from genomic DNA by means of the immunoSEQ Assay, a bias-controlled multiplex PCR. On the study's bioinformatics: The number of nucleated cells in each sample was estimated by amplification of reference gene primers within the assay. To quantify the absolute abundance of each unique TCRbeta CDR3 rearrangement, sequence reads were collapsed and filtered. For each sample, productive Simpson clonality was calculated as the square root of Simpson's diversity index across productive rearrangements. TCRdb took this table from immuneACCESS and kept in-frame rearrangements with V and J called. Such tables lack part of the clones; where checked against another copy, unresolved V genes explain under half of the gap, and the rest is unexplained. The D gene and trimming were derived from the DNA, and the V and J assignments and clone size from that table. The sample profile shows about 150,000 clones; approximately 80% of them were found once. About 5% of the sample belongs to the ten largest clones.

Sequencing input: PBMCs or T cells enriched from blood (not recorded which). The sequence was collected from a man between 65 and 85 years old who had been exposed to COVID-19. The V and J segments used are TRBV4-2 and TRBJ1-3, with 8 bases matching TRBD1. In nucleotide form, the sequence is TGTGCCAGCAGCAAAAACACAGGGGGGTTCTCTGGAAACACCATATATTTT. Its protein is CASSKNTGGFSGNTIYF.